This T cell receptor (beta chain) emerged from a study of blood T cells in healthy people across ages. Unmatched junction bases numbered 0, after V lost 0 bases and J lost 6 bases. The germline V gene encodes CDR1 MNHEY and CDR2 SVGEGT. This CDR3 is built from 14 residues. Study findings and constraints: A strong correlation was seen between TCR beta diversity and naive T cell percentage. It was not known whether donors were CMV positive (a possible confounder of expanded clonotype changes). Both higher diversity and more naive CD4+ cells marked long-lived donors when set against aged donors.

Each donor supplied approximately 10 milliliters of peripheral blood. Combining a sample-barcoded 5' primer with a J-beta primer mix, a second PCR ran for about 6 to 11 cycles. TCRdb redid the calling of the 5' RACE reads with MiXCR, one entry per CDR3 protein. Found here are more than 650,000 distinct CDR3 sequences, about 24% of them singletons; the top ten hold about 22%. This clonotype appeared many times. No antigen is known for it. The origin of this receptor is a man in his 70s in good health. V is TRBV6-2 or TRBV6-3 and J is TRBJ2-1; 9 nucleotides agree with TRBD2. The sequenced material came from blood. Written as DNA, the CDR3 is TGTGCCAGCAGTTACTCGACTAGCGGCAATGAGCAGTTCTTC. Protein sequence: CASSYSTSGNEQFF.